The 3 T cell receptor beta chains presented below share a single source sample, sequenced in a study of T cells after yellow fever vaccination. One entry per CDR3 protein, called by TCRdb with MiXCR from the 5' RACE reads. The sample holds just under 600,000 distinct CDR3 sequences, approximately 15% seen once. This specimen was PBMCs, taken on the day of the yellow fever booster vaccination. All receptors come from a young man who received the YFV17D yellow fever vaccine.

There are a few counts of this clonotype. The chain uses TRBV5-1 and TRBJ2-2; D unclear. The CDR3 covers 15 residues. CDR1 is SGHRS, CDR2 YFSETQ, per germline. V was trimmed by 0 bases and J by 3 bases, leaving 9 bases between them. CDR3 region: CASSLEPPDTGELFF. CDR3 in DNA: TGCGCCAGCAGCTTGGAACCCCCCGACACCGGGGAGCTGTTTTTT.

This clonotype showed up just a few times. V and J are TRBV4-3 and TRBJ2-2; 8 bases are shared with TRBD1. The V segment lost 1 base and the J segment 1 base; nucleotides outside the gene matches: 5. The germline CDR1 and CDR2 sequences are LGHNA and YSLEER. CDR3 length: 17 residues. The CDR3 sequence is CASSQGPGQVNTGELFF. Here the CDR3 DNA reads TGCGCCAGCAGCCAAGGGCCGGGACAGGTGAACACCGGGGAGCTGTTTTTT.

This chain joins TRBV11-2 and TRBJ2-3; 11 bases line up with TRBD2. The germline gives CDR1 SGHAT, CDR2 FQNNGV. Losses at the gene ends were 1 base for V and 6 bases for J; bases not matched to a gene: 9. The CDR3 extends over 17 amino acids. This CDR3 is CASSLASSGRRGDTQYF. In DNA form, the CDR3 reads TGTGCCAGCAGCTTAGCATCTAGCGGGAGGAGGGGCGATACGCAGTATTTT.